The T cell receptor beta chain under discussion was sequenced for a study of T-cell reconstitution after alpha-beta-depleted transplantation in children. Study-level results: Several hundred expanded graft clones reportedly supplied alpha-beta T cells about two months after transplant.

This CDR3 has 11 residues. V was trimmed by 0 bases and J by 4 bases, leaving 4 bases between them. Germline-derived CDR1 and CDR2 are DFQATT and SNEGSKA (reference sequence). Unique molecular identifiers tagged the TCRbeta library. TCRdb redid the calling of the PCR reads with MiXCR, one entry per CDR3 protein. This table has around 960,000 distinct CDR3 sequences, under 30% appearing once. This clonotype was seen repeatedly, ten times or more. Its antigen is not identified. This clonotype was obtained from a boy younger than two who had a stem cell transplant for SCID, so the T cells may come from the graft donor. The material sequenced was PBMCs, mostly from graft donor cells, taken 360 days after TCRalphabeta/CD19-depleted stem cell transplant. The chain combines TRBV20-1 with TRBJ2-7, with unresolved D. CDR3 sequence reads: CSARELYEQYF. As DNA, the CDR3 is TGCAGTGCTAGAGAATTATACGAGCAGTACTTC.